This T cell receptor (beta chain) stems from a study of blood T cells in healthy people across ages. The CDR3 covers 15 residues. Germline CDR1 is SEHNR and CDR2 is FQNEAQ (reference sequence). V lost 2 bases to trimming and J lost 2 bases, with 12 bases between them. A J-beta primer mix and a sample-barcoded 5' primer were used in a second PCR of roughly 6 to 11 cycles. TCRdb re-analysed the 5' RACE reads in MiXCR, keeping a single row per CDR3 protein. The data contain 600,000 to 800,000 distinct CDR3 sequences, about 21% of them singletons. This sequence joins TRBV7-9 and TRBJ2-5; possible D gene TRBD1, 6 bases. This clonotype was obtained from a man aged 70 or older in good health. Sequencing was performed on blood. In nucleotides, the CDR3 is TGTGCCAGCAGCTTAAACACAGGGCGGCAAGAGACCCAGTACTTC. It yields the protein CASSLNTGRQETQYF.